This record covers a single TCR beta chain. What it binds is unknown. This record belongs to a study of T cells in Graves' hyperthyroidism and ophthalmopathy. Whole-study findings and limits: A median around 5.9 months before onset, the model predicted ophthalmopathy.

Regions amplified from RNA transcripts were the TCR beta CDR3 regions. HTBI primers were the set used in a first-round RT-PCR of the TCR CDR3. TCRdb re-called the multiplex PCR reads with MiXCR, one entry per CDR3 protein. Of 150,000 or so distinct CDR3 sequences listed, approximately 20% are singletons. Germline values: CDR1 MNHEY, CDR2 SVGEGT. The V end lost 6 bases, the J end lost 7 bases, and 15 bases lay between the germline ends. CDR3 length: 13 amino acids. When hyperthyroidism was first diagnosed, the blood sample was taken, preceding any ophthalmopathy symptoms. The receptor comes from a woman in her fifties or sixties with Graves' hyperthyroidism that later progressed to Graves' ophthalmopathy. Sequencing input: blood. V is TRBV6-2 or TRBV6-3 and J is TRBJ1-2; tentative D call: TRBD1 (5 bases). The CDR3 loop reads CASSFGQGGGYTF. CDR3 sequence (DNA): TGTGCCAGCAGCTTCGGGCAGGGTGGTGGCTACACCTTC.